A single sample gave rise to the 27 T cell receptor beta chains below, sequenced in a study of cytomegalovirus exposure and HLA in healthy donors. A multiplex PCR was run with 60 Vbeta primers and 13 Jbeta primers. The protocol was immunoSEQ multiplex PCR, while the TCRdb copy is restricted to in-frame clones and leaves out a portion. The sample data list about 130,000 clones. The sample comprised PBMCs. Receptors were obtained from a man between 35 and 55 years old in good health and CMV-seronegative.

V gene TRBV6-1 combines with J gene TRBJ2-5; tentative D call: TRBD1 (5 bases). This CDR3 region has 13 residues. Per germline, CDR1 MNHNS and CDR2 SASEGT. V lost 5 bases and J lost 3, with 10 bases in between. The CDR3 DNA reads as TGTGCCAGCAGTTCAGACAGAAAAGAGACCCAGTACTTC. Amino acids: CASSSDRKETQYF.

The V call is TRBV9, the J call TRBJ1-5; maybe TRBD1 (6 bases). V gave up 3 bases and J gave up 2 bases, with 9 bases separating them. CDR1 is SGDLS and CDR2 is YYNGEE in the germline V gene. The CDR3 loop spans 14 amino acids. CDR3 DNA sequence: TGTGCCAGCAGCGGAGGGGGAGGCAATCAGCCCCAGCATTTT. It yields the protein CASSGGGGNQPQHF. Based on the CDR3 plus reference TRBV9 and TRBJ1-5, the full variable domain is DSGVTQTPKHLITATGQRVTLRCSPRSGDLSVYWYQQSLDQGLQFLIQYYNGEERAKGNILERFSAQQFPDLHSELNLSSLELGDSALYFCASSGGGGNQPQHFGDGTRLSIL.

V is TRBV6-1 and J is TRBJ2-7; 12 bases align to TRBD2. CDR1 is MNHNS and CDR2 is SASEGT in the germline V gene. The CDR3 totals 15 residues. Trimming took 5 bases from V and 2 from J; bases not matched to a gene: 4. The CDR3: CASSRLAGAPYEQYF. The CDR3 DNA follows: TGTGCCAGCAGTCGACTAGCGGGAGCCCCCTACGAGCAGTACTTC.

The chain carries TRBV6-4 and TRBJ2-1; 8 bases line up with TRBD1. From germline, CDR1 is MRHNA and CDR2 SNTAGT. With V trimmed by 6 bases and J by 11 bases, 9 bases remained unmatched. This CDR3 contains 13 residues. The CDR3 sequence is CASSQDRVTQQFF. CDR3 nucleotide sequence: TGTGCCAGCAGCCAGGACAGGGTGACCCAGCAGTTCTTC.

The V call is TRBV9, the J call TRBJ2-7, with 12 bases identical to TRBD2. There are 16 residues in the CDR3. CDR1 and CDR2 (germline): SGDLS, YYNGEE. V was pared by 4 bases and J by 3 bases, with 8 bases of the junction left unmatched. CDR3: CASSPRTSGIFYEQYF. The DNA of the CDR3 is TGTGCCAGCAGCCCGCGGACTAGCGGGATCTTCTACGAGCAGTACTTC. The complete variable domain, with remaining parts taken from reference TRBV9 and TRBJ2-7, reads DSGVTQTPKHLITATGQRVTLRCSPRSGDLSVYWYQQSLDQGLQFLIQYYNGEERAKGNILERFSAQQFPDLHSELNLSSLELGDSALYFCASSPRTSGIFYEQYFGPGTRLTVT.

This chain links TRBV7-8 with TRBJ2-7, with TRBD1 identical over 7 bases. The CDR3 is made up of 14 amino acids. Germline trimming cut 5 bases from V and 6 bases from J; bases unmatched to any gene: 10. Germline lookup yields CDR1 SGHVS and CDR2 FQNEAQ. The CDR3 here is CASSPLDRSLEQYF. CDR3 nucleotide sequence: TGTGCCAGCAGCCCGCTGGACAGGTCCCTCGAGCAGTACTTC.

V gene TRBV28 combines with J gene TRBJ2-2; the match to TRBD2 covers 8 bases. J gave up 6 bases and V 5 bases, and 5 bases lay outside the gene matches. CDR1 and CDR2 (germline): MDHEN, SYDVKM. The CDR3 loop spans 14 amino acids. The chain's CDR3 is CASSATSAAGELFF. CDR3 nucleotides: TGTGCCAGCAGTGCGACTAGCGCGGCCGGGGAGCTGTTTTTT.

This chain joins TRBV7-9 and TRBJ2-7; D is perhaps TRBD2 (6 bases). Trimming removed 7 bases at V and 3 bases at J, with 13 bases between. The CDR3 is made up of 13 amino acids. Germline assignment: CDR1 SEHNR and CDR2 FQNEAQ (reference sequence). The CDR3 protein is CASNRGGNYEQYF. The CDR3, as DNA: TGTGCCAGCAACCGGGGAGGTAACTACGAGCAGTACTTC.

This rearrangement joins TRBV9 to TRBJ2-3, with D possibly matching TRBD2 (6 bases). The germline gives CDR1 SGDLS, CDR2 YYNGEE. This CDR3 comprises 13 residues. Trimming stripped 3 bases from V and 10 bases from J, with 15 bases between. CDR3 protein: CASSAVGGSAQYF. CDR3 bases: TGTGCCAGCAGCGCAGTGGGAGGAAGTGCGCAGTATTTT.

CDR3 sequence (DNA): TGTGCCAGCAGTGACTGGGGGCCTAATGAAAAACTGTTTTTT. Protein product: CASSDWGPNEKLFF. The J gene is TRBJ1-4, the V gene TRBV25-1, with a possible D match to TRBD1 (6 bases). Germline V gene lookup returns CDR1 MGHDK and CDR2 SYGVNS. CDR3 length equals 14 residues. V lost 3 bases to trimming and J lost 3 bases, with 8 bases between them.

V and J are TRBV10-3 and TRBJ1-4; no clear D gene. The CDR3 sequence is 12 residues long. Trimming shortened V by 3 bases and J by 5 bases, and 4 bases separated the two germline ends. Germline values: CDR1 ENHRY, CDR2 SYGVKD. The CDR3 loop is CAISDRNEKLFF. CDR3 DNA: TGTGCCATCAGTGACAGAAATGAAAAACTGTTTTTT.

The V gene is TRBV19, the J gene TRBJ1-1; D gene uncertain. This CDR3 spans 14 amino acids. CDR1 is LNHDA and CDR2 is SQIVND in the germline V gene (reference sequence). V was trimmed by 4 bases and J by 5 bases, leaving 14 bases between them. Here the CDR3 DNA reads TGTGCCAGTAGTACCCAATTTGGGGAGACTGAAGCTTTCTTT. This translates into CASSTQFGETEAFF.

V usage is TRBV7-2 and J usage is TRBJ1-1; 9 nucleotides match TRBD1. The CDR3 loop spans 14 amino acids. Germline-derived CDR1 and CDR2 are SGHTA and FQGNSA. V gave up 5 bases and J gave up 4 bases; unmatched junction bases: 5. The CDR3 DNA follows: TGTGCCAGCAGCCTTACACAGGGGGCCACTGAAGCTTTCTTT. Protein product: CASSLTQGATEAFF.

The chain couples TRBV5-4 to TRBJ2-3; 8 bases line up with TRBD2. The CDR3 covers 15 residues. The germline V gene encodes CDR1 SGHNT and CDR2 YYREEE (reference sequence). Unmatched junction bases numbered 6, after V lost 5 bases and J lost 1 base. The CDR3: CASSIGGGGTDTQYF. CDR3 nucleotide sequence: TGTGCCAGCAGTATCGGGGGGGGAGGCACAGATACGCAGTATTTT.

This chain connects TRBV9 to TRBJ2-3; TRBD2 aligns across 8 bases. Losses at the gene ends were 3 bases for V and 2 bases for J; bases not matched to a gene: 5. The CDR3 totals 15 residues. Looked up from germline, CDR1 is SGDLS and CDR2 is YYNGEE. In nucleotides, the CDR3 is TGTGCCAGCAGCGCTAGCGGGTTAACCACAGATACGCAGTATTTT. Encoded protein: CASSASGLTTDTQYF.

The chain couples TRBV7-2 to TRBJ2-5, with TRBD2 as a possible D gene (6 bases). Germline loops: CDR1 SGHTA, CDR2 FQGNSA. The V gene lost 5 bases and the J gene lost 5 bases, with 12 bases spanning the gap. This CDR3 region has 13 residues. This CDR3 is CASSRAGSETQYF. DNA of the CDR3: TGTGCCAGCAGCCGCGCGGGATCCGAGACCCAGTACTTC.

This chain uses TRBV10-3 with TRBJ2-5, with 14 nucleotides matching TRBD2. Near its end, the DNA agrees better with TRBJ2-7, so the J call may be wrong. Germline V gene lookup returns CDR1 ENHRY and CDR2 SYGVKD. This CDR3 is built from 16 residues. The CDR3 bases are TGTGCCACGGCGGGGACTAGCGGGAGATTTTCCTACGAGCAGTACTTC. Translating gives CATAGTSGRFSYEQYF.

CDR3 protein: CASSLQGSGTEAFF. Written as DNA, the CDR3 is TGTGCCAGCAGCTTGCAGGGTTCGGGCACTGAAGCTTTCTTT. This chain links TRBV11-3 with TRBJ1-1; possible D gene TRBD1, 5 bases. Trimming took 3 bases from V and 4 from J, leaving 12 bases between them. This CDR3 contains 14 residues. Germline V gene lookup returns CDR1 SGHNT and CDR2 YENEEA.

The chain couples TRBV5-6 to TRBJ1-5; D might be TRBD1 (6 bases). The germline V gene encodes CDR1 SGHDT and CDR2 YYEEEE. V dropped 1 base and J dropped 7 bases, with 15 bases sitting between them. The CDR3 covers 15 residues. The CDR3 protein is CASSLFQGTKQPQHF. The DNA of the CDR3 is TGTGCCAGCAGCTTGTTCCAGGGGACAAAACAGCCCCAGCATTTT.

The chain joins TRBV4-1 to TRBJ2-1, with 10 positions matching TRBD2. Trimming removed 1 base from V and 7 bases from J; junction bases left unmatched: 7. Germline V CDR1 and CDR2: MGHRA, YSYEKL. This CDR3 contains 16 residues. The CDR3 sequence: CASSQAGSSGRNEQFF. The CDR3 DNA sequence: TGCGCCAGCAGCCAAGCGGGGTCTAGCGGGAGAAATGAGCAGTTCTTC.

The V and J genes are TRBV11-3 and TRBJ2-7; perhaps TRBD2 as D (6 bases). CDR1 SGHNT and CDR2 YENEEA come from the germline V gene. The CDR3 runs to 15 residues. V lost 5 bases, J lost 3 bases, and 17 bases lay in between. For the CDR3, the DNA is TGTGCCAGCAGCCGCGGCGGGGAGCGGGTCTACGAGCAGTACTTC. This codes for CASSRGGERVYEQYF.

This chain links TRBV7-9 with TRBJ2-4; D is possibly TRBD2 (5 bases). V was trimmed by 1 base and J by 0 bases, leaving 7 bases between them. This CDR3 contains 15 residues. Germline-derived CDR1 and CDR2 are SEHNR and FQNEAQ (reference sequence). The CDR3 DNA follows: TGTGCCAGCAGCTTAGTAGCGCTAGCCAAAAACATTCAGTACTTC. Residues: CASSLVALAKNIQYF.

This chain connects TRBV27 to TRBJ2-7, with TRBD1 matching 10 bases. This CDR3 is 15 amino acids long. V lost 4 bases and J lost 2; bases outside the gene matches: 5. CDR1 is MNHEY and CDR2 is SMNVEV in the germline V gene (reference sequence). CDR3 in amino acids: CASSSGTGATYEQYF. Written as DNA, the CDR3 is TGTGCCAGCAGTTCTGGGACAGGGGCCACCTACGAGCAGTACTTC.

The chain recombines TRBV2 with TRBJ1-5; D not certain. Trimming removed 6 bases at V and 0 bases at J, with 9 bases between. CDR1 and CDR2 from the germline V gene are SNHLY and FYNNEI. This CDR3 contains 14 residues. This chain's CDR3 is CASRGAYSNQPQHF. The CDR3 DNA reads TGTGCCAGCAGGGGAGCATATAGCAATCAGCCCCAGCATTTT.

The chain recombines TRBV25-1 with TRBJ2-1, with TRBD2 identical over 10 bases. CDR1 is MGHDK, CDR2 SYGVNS, per germline. Losses at the gene ends were 4 bases for V and 5 bases for J; bases not matched to a gene: 5. The CDR3 is 15 residues long. The CDR3 nucleotides read TGTGCCAGCAGTGGGCGGACTAGCGGCAACAATGAGCAGTTCTTC. It codes for CASSGRTSGNNEQFF.

V gene TRBV5-1 combines with J gene TRBJ2-3; a possible D gene is TRBD1 (6 bases). This CDR3 spans 16 amino acids. V shed 1 base and J shed 3 bases, with 15 bases lying between them. Germline V lookup: CDR1 SGHRS, CDR2 YFSETQ. CDR3 nucleotides: TGCGCCAGCAGCTTGAGGACAGTAGGGTCAACAGATACGCAGTATTTT. Its protein is CASSLRTVGSTDTQYF.

The rearrangement links TRBV11-2 to TRBJ1-1, with TRBD1 as a possible D gene (6 bases). This CDR3 contains 15 residues. The V gene lost 3 bases and the J gene lost 8 bases, with 19 bases spanning the gap. CDR1 and CDR2 from the germline V gene are SGHAT and FQNNGV. The CDR3 sequence: CASSFPRVRGIEAFF. CDR3 nucleotide sequence: TGTGCCAGCAGCTTTCCACGTGTGAGGGGGATCGAAGCTTTCTTT.